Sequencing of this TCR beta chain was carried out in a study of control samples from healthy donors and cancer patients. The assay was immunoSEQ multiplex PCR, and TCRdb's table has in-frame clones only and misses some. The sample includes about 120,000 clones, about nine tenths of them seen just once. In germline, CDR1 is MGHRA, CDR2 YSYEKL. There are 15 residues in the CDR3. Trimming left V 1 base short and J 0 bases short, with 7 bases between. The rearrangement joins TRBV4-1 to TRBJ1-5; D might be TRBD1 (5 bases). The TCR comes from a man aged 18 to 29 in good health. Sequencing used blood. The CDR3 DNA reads TGCGCCAGCAGCCAAGGGGGGTATAGCAATCAGCCCCAGCATTTT. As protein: CASSQGGYSNQPQHF.